The rows below give T cell receptor beta chains drawn from one sample of a study of T cells after yellow fever vaccination. TCRdb redid the calling of the 5' RACE reads with MiXCR, one entry per CDR3 protein. The repertoire holds roughly 350,000 distinct CDR3 sequences, with roughly 3.9% as singletons. The sample consisted of PBMCs, taken 5 days after the yellow fever booster vaccination. These receptors came from a man between 18 and 35 years old who received the YFV17D yellow fever vaccine. Each CDR3 is given without its conserved first and last residue. Clone size is shown for a subset of rows, as once, few, many or a class of expanded clone.

abundance: few; j_gene: TRBJ1-2; v_gene: TRBV5-6; CDR3aa: ASSLWQNYGYT
abundance: NA; j_gene: TRBJ2-7; v_gene: TRBV7-8; CDR3aa: ASSLRRQYYEQY
abundance: medium-sized; j_gene: TRBJ1-5; v_gene: TRBV5-1; CDR3aa: ASSFTGSSNQPQH
abundance: few; j_gene: TRBJ2-5; v_gene: TRBV7-9; CDR3aa: ASSLALTGGQETQY
abundance: few; j_gene: TRBJ2-7; v_gene: TRBV5-6; CDR3aa: ASSPEGGFYEQY
abundance: few; j_gene: TRBJ2-7; v_gene: TRBV10-3; CDR3aa: AISWAGSYEQY
abundance: many; j_gene: TRBJ1-1; v_gene: TRBV7-2; CDR3aa: ASSLQGWNTEAF
abundance: many; j_gene: TRBJ2-7; v_gene: TRBV2; CDR3aa: ASSGITSYEQY
abundance: NA; j_gene: TRBJ2-1; v_gene: TRBV2; CDR3aa: ATKVVGYNEQF
abundance: NA; j_gene: TRBJ1-1; v_gene: TRBV4-2; CDR3aa: ASTRQGGTEAF
abundance: few; j_gene: TRBJ2-7; v_gene: TRBV15; CDR3aa: ATSREQGGPYEQY
abundance: few; j_gene: TRBJ2-1; v_gene: TRBV4-1; CDR3aa: ASSHGRFQGPISNEQF
abundance: NA; j_gene: TRBJ2-1; v_gene: TRBV29-1; CDR3aa: SVEVIYGQGTDNEQF
abundance: NA; j_gene: TRBJ2-3; v_gene: TRBV6-5; CDR3aa: ASNLQGGDTQY
abundance: many; j_gene: TRBJ1-5; v_gene: TRBV29-1; CDR3aa: SVSFGTASNQPQH
abundance: few; j_gene: TRBJ2-1; v_gene: TRBV5-1; CDR3aa: ASSSEGAYNEQF
abundance: NA; j_gene: TRBJ1-5; v_gene: TRBV19; CDR3aa: ASTQTVNQPQH
abundance: many; j_gene: TRBJ1-1; v_gene: TRBV7-9; CDR3aa: ASSSTGYEAF
abundance: NA; j_gene: TRBJ2-2; v_gene: TRBV4-3; CDR3aa: ASSQVPGQVPGELF
abundance: NA; j_gene: TRBJ2-5; v_gene: TRBV6-1; CDR3aa: ASSEEGGGTQY
abundance: NA; j_gene: TRBJ2-7; v_gene: TRBV15; CDR3aa: ATSNVPGTAGYEQY
abundance: many; j_gene: TRBJ1-6; v_gene: TRBV25-1; CDR3aa: ASSDPGQGSSYNSPLH
abundance: few; j_gene: TRBJ2-1; v_gene: TRBV29-1; CDR3aa: SARLAGGPYNEQF
abundance: few; j_gene: TRBJ1-1; v_gene: TRBV6-2/TRBV6-3; CDR3aa: ASSYVGQGAVNTEAF
abundance: many; j_gene: TRBJ2-5; v_gene: TRBV20-1; CDR3aa: SARDRVQETQY
abundance: many; j_gene: TRBJ2-7; v_gene: TRBV20-1; CDR3aa: SATDRAYEQY